This T cell receptor (beta chain) was sequenced in a study of cytomegalovirus exposure and HLA in healthy donors. At the level of the study: The 120 or so validation repertoires used the same platform as the 650 to 800 first-cohort repertoires, a later analysis reported.

A 120-subject validation cohort, separate from the roughly 680-subject first cohort, supplied the donors. J lost 3 bases, V lost 1 base, and 2 bases had no gene match. CDR3 length: 14 residues. Germline V CDR1 and CDR2: MNHNS, SASEGT. TCRdb's copy holds only in-frame clones and misses some; the assay was immunoSEQ multiplex PCR. The table lists approximately 180,000 clones, approximately 90% of them singletons. The chain carries TRBV6-1 and TRBJ2-7; TRBD2 matches 8 bases. This receptor was identified in a woman in her thirties in good health and CMV-seronegative. Sequencing input: PBMCs. The CDR3 DNA follows: TGTGCCAGCAGTGAAGAGGGGACTAGCTACGAGCAGTACTTC. Translation: CASSEEGTSYEQYF.